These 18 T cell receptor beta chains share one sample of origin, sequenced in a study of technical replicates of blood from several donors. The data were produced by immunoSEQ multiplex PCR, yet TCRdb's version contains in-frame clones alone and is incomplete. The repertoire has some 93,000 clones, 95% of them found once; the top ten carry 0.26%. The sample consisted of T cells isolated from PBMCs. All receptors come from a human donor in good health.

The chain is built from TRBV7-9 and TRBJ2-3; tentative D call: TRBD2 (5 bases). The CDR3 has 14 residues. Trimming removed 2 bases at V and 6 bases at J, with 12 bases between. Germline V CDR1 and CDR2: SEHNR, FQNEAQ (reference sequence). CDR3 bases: TGTGCCAGCAGCTTATATGGGAGTCAGGATACGCAGTATTTT. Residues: CASSLYGSQDTQYF.

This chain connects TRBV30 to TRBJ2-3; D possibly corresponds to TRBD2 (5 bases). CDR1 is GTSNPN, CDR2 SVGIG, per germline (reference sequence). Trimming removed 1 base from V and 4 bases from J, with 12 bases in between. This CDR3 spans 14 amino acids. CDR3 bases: TGTGCCTGGAGTGAAGCGGCGCTGGCAGATACGCAGTATTTT. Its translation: CAWSEAALADTQYF.

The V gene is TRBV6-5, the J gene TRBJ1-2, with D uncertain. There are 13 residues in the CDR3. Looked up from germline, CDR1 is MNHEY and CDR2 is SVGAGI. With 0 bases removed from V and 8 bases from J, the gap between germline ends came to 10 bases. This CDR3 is CASSYSTGHGYTF. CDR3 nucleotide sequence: TGTGCCAGCAGTTACTCGACGGGTCACGGCTACACCTTC.

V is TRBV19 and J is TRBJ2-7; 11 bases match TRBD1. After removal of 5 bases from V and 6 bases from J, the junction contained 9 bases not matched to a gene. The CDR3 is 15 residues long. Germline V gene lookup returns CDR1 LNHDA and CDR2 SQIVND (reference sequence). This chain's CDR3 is CASSVLGQGAAEQYF. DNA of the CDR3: TGTGCCAGTAGTGTACTAGGACAGGGGGCCGCCGAGCAGTACTTC.

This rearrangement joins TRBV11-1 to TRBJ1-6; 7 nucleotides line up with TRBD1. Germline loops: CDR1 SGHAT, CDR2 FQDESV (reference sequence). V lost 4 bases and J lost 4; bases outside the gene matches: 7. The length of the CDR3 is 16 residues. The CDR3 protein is CASSSRGSDYNSPLHF. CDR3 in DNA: TGTGCCAGCAGCTCCAGGGGGTCCGATTATAATTCACCCCTCCACTTT.

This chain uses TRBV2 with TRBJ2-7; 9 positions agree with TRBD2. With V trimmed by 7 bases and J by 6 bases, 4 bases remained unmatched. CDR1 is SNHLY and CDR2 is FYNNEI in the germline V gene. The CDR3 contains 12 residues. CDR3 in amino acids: CASNLAGVEQYF. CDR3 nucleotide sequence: TGTGCCAGCAACTTAGCGGGAGTCGAGCAGTACTTC. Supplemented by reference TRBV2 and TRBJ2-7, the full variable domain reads EPEVTQTPSHQVTQMGQEVILRCVPISNHLYFYWYRQILGQKVEFLVSFYNNEISEKSEIFDDQFSVERPDGSNFTLKIRSTKLEDSAMYFCASNLAGVEQYFGPGTRLTVT.

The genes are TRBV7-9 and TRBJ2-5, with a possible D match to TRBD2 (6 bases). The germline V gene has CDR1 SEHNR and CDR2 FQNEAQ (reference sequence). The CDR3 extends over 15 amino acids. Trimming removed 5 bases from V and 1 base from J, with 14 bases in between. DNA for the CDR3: TGTGCCAGCAGCGTCGGGAGAGGGTCCCAAGAGACCCAGTACTTC. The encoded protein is CASSVGRGSQETQYF.

In DNA form, the CDR3 reads TGTGCCAGCAGCACGGACAGGGGAGATGGAAACACCATATATTTT. It encodes CASSTDRGDGNTIYF. This chain connects TRBV7-9 to TRBJ1-3; 9 bases agree with TRBD1. The trim removed 5 bases at V and 3 bases at J, leaving 5 bases unmatched. CDR1 and CDR2 from the germline V gene are SEHNR and FQNEAQ (reference sequence). The CDR3 is 15 residues long.

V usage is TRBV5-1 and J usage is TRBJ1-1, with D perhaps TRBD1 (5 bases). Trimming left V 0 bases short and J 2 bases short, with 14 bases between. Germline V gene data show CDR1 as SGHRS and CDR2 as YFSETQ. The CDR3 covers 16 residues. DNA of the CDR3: TGCGCCAGCAGCTTGGCGGGCGGGGCGATTAACACTGAAGCTTTCTTT. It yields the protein CASSLAGGAINTEAFF.

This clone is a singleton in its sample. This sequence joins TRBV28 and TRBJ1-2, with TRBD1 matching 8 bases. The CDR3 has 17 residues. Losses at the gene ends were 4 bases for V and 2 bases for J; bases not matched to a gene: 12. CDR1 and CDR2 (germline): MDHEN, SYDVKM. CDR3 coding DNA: TGTGCCAGCAGTTCGAACCAAGGGACAGGCGCGAACTATGGCTACACCTTC. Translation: CASSSNQGTGANYGYTF.

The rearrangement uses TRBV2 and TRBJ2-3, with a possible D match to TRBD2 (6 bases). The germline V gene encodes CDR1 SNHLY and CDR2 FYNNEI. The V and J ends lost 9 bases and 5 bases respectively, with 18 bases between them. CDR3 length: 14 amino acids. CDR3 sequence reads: CARLGGKGKDTQYF. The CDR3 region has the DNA TGTGCCAGATTGGGGGGAAAGGGTAAAGATACGCAGTATTTT.

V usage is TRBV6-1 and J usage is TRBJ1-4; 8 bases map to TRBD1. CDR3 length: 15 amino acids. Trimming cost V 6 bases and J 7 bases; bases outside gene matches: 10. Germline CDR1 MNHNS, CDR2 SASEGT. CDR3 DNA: TGTGCCAGCAGGAGACGCGGACAGGGCGGTGAAAAACTGTTTTTT. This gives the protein CASRRRGQGGEKLFF.

CDR3 residues: CASSFLAGVDTDTQYF. CDR3 nucleotides: TGCGCCAGCAGCTTTCTAGCGGGAGTAGACACAGATACGCAGTATTTT. The chain links TRBV5-1 to TRBJ2-3, with 10 nucleotides matching TRBD2. CDR3 length: 16 residues. V lost 2 bases and J lost 2; bases outside the gene matches: 5. Per germline, CDR1 SGHRS and CDR2 YFSETQ.

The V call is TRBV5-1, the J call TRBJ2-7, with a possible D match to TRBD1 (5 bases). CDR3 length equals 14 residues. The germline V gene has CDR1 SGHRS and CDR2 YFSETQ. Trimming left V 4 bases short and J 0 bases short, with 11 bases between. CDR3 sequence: CASSLQETSYEQYF. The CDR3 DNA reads TGCGCCAGCAGCCTACAGGAGACCTCCTACGAGCAGTACTTC.

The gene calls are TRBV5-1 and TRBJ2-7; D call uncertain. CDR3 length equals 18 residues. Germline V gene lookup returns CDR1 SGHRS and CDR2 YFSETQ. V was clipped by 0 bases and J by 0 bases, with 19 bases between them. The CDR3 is CASSLAPGSSSISYEQYF. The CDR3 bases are TGCGCCAGCAGCTTGGCCCCAGGTTCTTCTTCGATCTCCTACGAGCAGTACTTC.

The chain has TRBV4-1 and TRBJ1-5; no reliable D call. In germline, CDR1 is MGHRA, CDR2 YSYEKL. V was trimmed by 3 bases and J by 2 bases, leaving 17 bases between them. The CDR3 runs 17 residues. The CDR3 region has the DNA TGCGCCAGCAGCCAGGGTCGGCTGGGCTACGGCAATCAGCCCCAGCATTTT. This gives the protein CASSQGRLGYGNQPQHF.

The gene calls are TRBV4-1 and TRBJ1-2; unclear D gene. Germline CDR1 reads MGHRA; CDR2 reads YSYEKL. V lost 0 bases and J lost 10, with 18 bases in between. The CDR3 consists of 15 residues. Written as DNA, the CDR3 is TGCGCCAGCAGCCAAGACGAAGGTTTCTTCGGGGACTACACCTTC. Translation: CASSQDEGFFGDYTF.

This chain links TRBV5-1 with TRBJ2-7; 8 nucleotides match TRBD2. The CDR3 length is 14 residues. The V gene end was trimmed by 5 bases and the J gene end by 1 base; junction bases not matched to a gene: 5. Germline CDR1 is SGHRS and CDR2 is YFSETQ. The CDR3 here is CASSREGQSYEQYF. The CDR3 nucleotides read TGCGCCAGCAGTCGGGAGGGCCAATCCTACGAGCAGTACTTC.